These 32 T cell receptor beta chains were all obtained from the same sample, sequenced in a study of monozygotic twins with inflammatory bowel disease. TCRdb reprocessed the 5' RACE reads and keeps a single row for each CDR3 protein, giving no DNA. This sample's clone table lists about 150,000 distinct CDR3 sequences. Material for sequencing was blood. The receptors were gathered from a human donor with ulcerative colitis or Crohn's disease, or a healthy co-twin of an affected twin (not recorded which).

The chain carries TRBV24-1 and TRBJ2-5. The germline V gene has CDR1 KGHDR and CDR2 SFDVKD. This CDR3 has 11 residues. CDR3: CATSLAETQYF.

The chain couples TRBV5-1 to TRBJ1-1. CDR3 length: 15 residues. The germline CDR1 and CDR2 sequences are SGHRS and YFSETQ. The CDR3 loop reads CASSSSGPSRTEAFF. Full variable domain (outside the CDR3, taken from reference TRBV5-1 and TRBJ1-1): KAGVTQTPRYLIKTRGQQVTLSCSPISGHRSVSWYQQTPGQGLQFLFEYFSETQRNKGNFPGRFSGRQFSNSRSEMNVSTLELGDSALYLCASSSSGPSRTEAFFGQGTRLTVV.

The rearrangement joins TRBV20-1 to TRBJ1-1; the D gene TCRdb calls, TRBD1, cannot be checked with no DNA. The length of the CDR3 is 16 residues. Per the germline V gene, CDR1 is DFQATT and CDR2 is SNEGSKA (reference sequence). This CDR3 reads CSASWGQGFLNTEAFF.

The CDR3 here is CASTTGTYTEAFF. The chain recombines TRBV6-6 with TRBJ1-1; with no DNA, the TCRdb D assignment of TRBD1 cannot be verified. This CDR3 is built from 13 residues. The germline gives CDR1 MNHNY, CDR2 SVGAGI (reference sequence).

CDR3: CASHGQGNSHLHF. The chain is built from TRBV28 and TRBJ1-6; TCRdb proposes TRBD1, but this gene call is untestable without DNA. CDR1 and CDR2 from the germline V gene are MDHEN and SYDVKM. This CDR3 contains 13 residues.

CDR3 in amino acids: CASSFGSGRFDEQYF. The chain is built from TRBV7-8 and TRBJ2-7; TCRdb reports TRBD2, a call that lacks DNA to check it against. Germline assignment: CDR1 SGHVS and CDR2 FQNEAQ. CDR3 size: 15 residues.

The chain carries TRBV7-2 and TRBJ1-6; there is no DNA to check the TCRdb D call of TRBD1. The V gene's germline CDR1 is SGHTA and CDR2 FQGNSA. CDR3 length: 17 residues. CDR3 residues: CASSFPGTQGLNSPLHF. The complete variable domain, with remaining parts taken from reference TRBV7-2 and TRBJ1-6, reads GAGVSQSPSNKVTEKGKDVELRCDPISGHTALYWYRQSLGQGLEFLIYFQGNSAPDKSGLPSDRFSAERTGGSVSTLTIQRTQQEDSAVYLCASSFPGTQGLNSPLHFGNGTRLTVT.

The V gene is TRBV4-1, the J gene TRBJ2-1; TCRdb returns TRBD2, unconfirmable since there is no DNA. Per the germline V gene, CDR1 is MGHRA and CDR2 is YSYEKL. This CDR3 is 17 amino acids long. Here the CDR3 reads CASSQVPGTSGYNEQFF.

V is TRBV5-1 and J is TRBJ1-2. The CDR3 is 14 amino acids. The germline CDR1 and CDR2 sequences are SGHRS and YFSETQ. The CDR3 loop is CASSLGARDYGYTF.

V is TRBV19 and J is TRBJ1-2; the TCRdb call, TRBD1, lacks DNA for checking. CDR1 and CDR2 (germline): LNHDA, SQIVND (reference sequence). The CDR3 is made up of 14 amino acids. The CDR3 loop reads CASSMVRQGAGYTF.

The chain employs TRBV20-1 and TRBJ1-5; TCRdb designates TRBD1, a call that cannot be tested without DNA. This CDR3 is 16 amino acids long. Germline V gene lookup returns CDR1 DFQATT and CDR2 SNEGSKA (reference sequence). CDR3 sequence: CSARDLAQGSNQPQHF.

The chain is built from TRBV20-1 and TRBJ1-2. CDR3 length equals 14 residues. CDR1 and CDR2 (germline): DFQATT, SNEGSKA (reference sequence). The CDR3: CSASVQEGGYGYTF.

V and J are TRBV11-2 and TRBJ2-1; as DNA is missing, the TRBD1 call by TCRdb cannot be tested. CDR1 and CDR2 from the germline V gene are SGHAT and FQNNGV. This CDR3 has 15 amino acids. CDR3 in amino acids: CASSSRQAVYNEQFF.

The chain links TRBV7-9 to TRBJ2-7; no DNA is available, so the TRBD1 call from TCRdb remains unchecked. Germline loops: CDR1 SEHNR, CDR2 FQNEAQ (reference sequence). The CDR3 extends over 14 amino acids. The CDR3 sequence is CASSLGTGYTEQYF.

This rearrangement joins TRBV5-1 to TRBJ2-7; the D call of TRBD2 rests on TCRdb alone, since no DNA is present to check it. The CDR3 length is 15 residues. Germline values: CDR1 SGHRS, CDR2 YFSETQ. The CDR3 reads CASSLAAGDSYEQYF.

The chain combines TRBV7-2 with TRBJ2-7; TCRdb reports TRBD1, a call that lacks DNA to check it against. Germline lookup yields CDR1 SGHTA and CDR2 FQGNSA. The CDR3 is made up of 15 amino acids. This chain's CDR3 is CASSLGRATTYEQYF.

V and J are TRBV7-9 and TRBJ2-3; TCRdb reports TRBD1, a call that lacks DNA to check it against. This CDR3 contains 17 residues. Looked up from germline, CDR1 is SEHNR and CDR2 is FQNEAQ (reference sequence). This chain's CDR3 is CASSSPDRVPGTDTQYF. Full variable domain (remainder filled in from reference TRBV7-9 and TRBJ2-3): DTGVSQNPRHKITKRGQNVTFRCDPISEHNRLYWYRQTLGQGPEFLTYFQNEAQLEKSRLLSDRFSAERPKGSFSTLEIQRTEQGDSAMYLCASSSPDRVPGTDTQYFGPGTRLTVL.

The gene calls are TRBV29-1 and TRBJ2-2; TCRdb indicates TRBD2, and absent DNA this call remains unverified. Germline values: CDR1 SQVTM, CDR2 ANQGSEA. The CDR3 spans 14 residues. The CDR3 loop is CSGRHGEDTGELFF.

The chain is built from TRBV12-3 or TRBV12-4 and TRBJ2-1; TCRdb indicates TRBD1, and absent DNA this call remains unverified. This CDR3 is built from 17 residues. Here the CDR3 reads CASSLALPGTGNVEQFF.

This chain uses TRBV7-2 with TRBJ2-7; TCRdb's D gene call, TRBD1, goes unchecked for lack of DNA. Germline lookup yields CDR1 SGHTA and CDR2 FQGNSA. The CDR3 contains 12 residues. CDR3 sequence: CASSIGQYEQYF.

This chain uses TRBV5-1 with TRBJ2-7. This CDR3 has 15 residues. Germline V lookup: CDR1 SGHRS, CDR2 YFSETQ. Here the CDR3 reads CASSLYFGTSYEQYF.

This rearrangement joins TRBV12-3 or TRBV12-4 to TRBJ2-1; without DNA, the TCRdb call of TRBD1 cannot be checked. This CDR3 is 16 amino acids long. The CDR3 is CASSLIETVPYNEQFF.

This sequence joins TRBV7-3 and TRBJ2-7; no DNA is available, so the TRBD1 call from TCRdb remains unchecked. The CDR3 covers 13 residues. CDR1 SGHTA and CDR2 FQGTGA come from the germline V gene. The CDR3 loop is CASSQGMGGLQYF.

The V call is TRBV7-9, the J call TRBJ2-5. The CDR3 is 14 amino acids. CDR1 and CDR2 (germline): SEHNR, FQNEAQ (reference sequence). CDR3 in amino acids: CASSLGRFQETQYF.

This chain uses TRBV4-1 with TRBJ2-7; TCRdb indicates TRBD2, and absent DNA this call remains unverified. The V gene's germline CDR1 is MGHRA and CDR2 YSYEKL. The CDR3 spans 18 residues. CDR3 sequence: CASSQDQTSGRATYEQYF.

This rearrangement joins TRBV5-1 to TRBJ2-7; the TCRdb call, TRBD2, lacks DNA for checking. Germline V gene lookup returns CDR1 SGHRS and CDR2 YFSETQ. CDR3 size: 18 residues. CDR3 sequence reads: CASSFGMVGRSFSYEQYF.

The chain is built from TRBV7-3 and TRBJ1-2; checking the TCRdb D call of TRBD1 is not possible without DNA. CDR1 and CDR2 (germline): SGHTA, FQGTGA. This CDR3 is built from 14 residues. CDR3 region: CASSQAGTGYGYTF.

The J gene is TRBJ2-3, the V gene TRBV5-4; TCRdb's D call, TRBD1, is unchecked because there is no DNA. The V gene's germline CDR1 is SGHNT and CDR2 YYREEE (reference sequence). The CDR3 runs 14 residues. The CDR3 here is CASSQDRAADTQYF.

This chain's CDR3 is CASSSDSSGSTYEQYF. The chain has TRBV7-9 and TRBJ2-7; there is no DNA to check the TCRdb D call of TRBD2. Germline V gives CDR1 SEHNR, CDR2 FQNEAQ (reference sequence). The CDR3 has 16 amino acids.

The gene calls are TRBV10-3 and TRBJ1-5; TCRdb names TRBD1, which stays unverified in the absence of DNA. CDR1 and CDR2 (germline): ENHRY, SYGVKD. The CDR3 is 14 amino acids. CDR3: CAISEGTGDQPQHF.

The CDR3 loop is CASSEAGTDTQYF. J is TRBJ2-3 and V is TRBV18; lacking DNA, the TRBD2 call made by TCRdb goes unchecked. The CDR3 contains 13 residues. From germline, CDR1 is KGHSH and CDR2 LQKENI.

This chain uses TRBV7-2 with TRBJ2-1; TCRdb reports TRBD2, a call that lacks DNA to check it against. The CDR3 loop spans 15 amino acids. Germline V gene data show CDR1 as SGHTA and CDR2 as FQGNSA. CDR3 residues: CASSYGTSGRNEQFF. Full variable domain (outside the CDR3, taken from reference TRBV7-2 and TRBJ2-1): GAGVSQSPSNKVTEKGKDVELRCDPISGHTALYWYRQSLGQGLEFLIYFQGNSAPDKSGLPSDRFSAERTGGSVSTLTIQRTQQEDSAVYLCASSYGTSGRNEQFFGPGTRLTVL.